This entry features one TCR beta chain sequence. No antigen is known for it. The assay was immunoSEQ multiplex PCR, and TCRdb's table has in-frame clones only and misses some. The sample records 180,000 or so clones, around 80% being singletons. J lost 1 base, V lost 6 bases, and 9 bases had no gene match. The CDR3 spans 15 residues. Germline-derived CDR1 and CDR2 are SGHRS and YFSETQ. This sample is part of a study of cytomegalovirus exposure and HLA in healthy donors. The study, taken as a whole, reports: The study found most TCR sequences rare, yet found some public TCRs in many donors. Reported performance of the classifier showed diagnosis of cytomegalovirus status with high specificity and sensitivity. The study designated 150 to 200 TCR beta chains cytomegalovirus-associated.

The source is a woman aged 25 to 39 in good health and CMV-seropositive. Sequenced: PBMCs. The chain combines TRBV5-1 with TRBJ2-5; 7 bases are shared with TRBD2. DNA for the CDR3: TGCGCCAGCACAGCTTTGGTAGCGGGCCAAGAGACCCAGTACTTC. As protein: CASTALVAGQETQYF.